These 27 T cell receptor beta chains came from one sample sequenced in a study of blood T cells in healthy people across ages. The authors ran a second PCR of roughly 6 to 12 cycles using a sample-barcoded 5' primer and a J-beta primer mix. TCRdb re-called the 5' RACE reads through MiXCR, storing one row per CDR3 protein. This table holds some 1.4 million distinct CDR3 sequences, roughly 40% found once. What was sequenced was blood. The source is a woman younger than 35 in good health.

This clonotype came up a few times. This chain uses TRBV27 with TRBJ2-3; 12 bases are shared with TRBD2. The CDR3 is 15 residues long. Germline assignment: CDR1 MNHEY and CDR2 SMNVEV (reference sequence). Germline trimming cut 10 bases from V and 2 bases from J; bases unmatched to any gene: 7. The CDR3, as DNA: TGTGCCATCGCCCGACTAGCGGGGGACACAGATACGCAGTATTTT. It is translated as CAIARLAGDTDTQYF.

The CDR3 DNA sequence: TGTGCCAGCACAAAACAGGGGAGCACCTACGAGCAGTACTTC. It specifies CASTKQGSTYEQYF. V and J are TRBV6-1 and TRBJ2-7, with TRBD1 matching over 7 bases. Germline V gene lookup returns CDR1 MNHNS and CDR2 SASEGT. This CDR3 is 14 amino acids long. J was trimmed by 2 bases and V by 7 bases; bases with no gene match: 8.

This clonotype was counted a single time. The chain uses TRBV6-6 and TRBJ2-2; D possibly corresponds to TRBD1 (6 bases). Deletions cut 4 bases from V and 1 base from J, with 16 bases between. Germline V CDR1 and CDR2: MNHNY, SVGAGI (reference sequence). The length of the CDR3 is 17 residues. The DNA for the CDR3 is TGTGCCAGCAGTTGGGGGCCAGGGCCCATGAACACCGGGGAGCTGTTTTTT. This encodes CASSWGPGPMNTGELFF.

The chain carries TRBV2 and TRBJ1-6; perhaps TRBD1 as D (5 bases). V was shortened by 0 bases and J by 10 bases, with 10 bases between the two germline ends. The CDR3 is made up of 14 amino acids. Germline assignment: CDR1 SNHLY and CDR2 FYNNEI. The CDR3 coding sequence is TGTGCCAGCAGTGAAGCGGTCAGGGAGTCACCCCTCCACTTT. Protein sequence: CASSEAVRESPLHF.

Only a few counts were recorded for this clonotype. This chain links TRBV9 with TRBJ1-2, with a tentative D call TRBD1 (5 bases). Germline V gene lookup returns CDR1 SGDLS and CDR2 YYNGEE. The CDR3 is 15 amino acids. V lost 0 bases, J lost 8 bases, and 17 bases lay in between. CDR3 nucleotide sequence: TGTGCCAGCAGCGTAGCCCTCCCGGGGGTAGGCGGCTACACCTTC. It is translated as CASSVALPGVGGYTF.

This clonotype was counted a few times. The chain has TRBV18 and TRBJ2-5; D gene ambiguous. CDR1 and CDR2 (germline): KGHSH, LQKENI. V lost 8 bases, J lost 4 bases, and 14 bases lay in between. The CDR3 is 13 residues long. The CDR3 DNA follows: TGTGCCAGCAGCCCTCCGGGCGCAGAGACCCAGTACTTC. Protein: CASSPPGAETQYF.

V gene TRBV5-1 combines with J gene TRBJ1-1; 8 bases match TRBD1. Germline V gene lookup returns CDR1 SGHRS and CDR2 YFSETQ. The CDR3 has 12 residues. With V trimmed by 5 bases and J by 10 bases, 7 bases remained unmatched. CDR3 nucleotides: TGCGCCAGCAGATCAGGGGGCGCTGTAGCTTTCTTT. Translation gives CASRSGGAVAFF.

In this sample, this clonotype turned up a few times. The chain has TRBV6-5 and TRBJ2-7, with 9 bases lining up with TRBD1. J lost 2 bases, V lost 4 bases, and 6 bases had no gene match. The CDR3 loop spans 15 amino acids. Looked up from germline, CDR1 is MNHEY and CDR2 is SVGAGI. CDR3 region: CASSFTGGRPYEQYF. In nucleotides, the CDR3 is TGTGCCAGCAGTTTTACAGGGGGCAGGCCCTACGAGCAGTACTTC.

The chain employs TRBV15 and TRBJ2-1; maybe TRBD1 (5 bases). Germline V lookup: CDR1 LNHNV, CDR2 YYDKDF (reference sequence). Trimming took off 0 bases at V and 4 bases at J, with 10 bases between the two ends. This CDR3 has 15 amino acids. For the CDR3, the DNA is TGTGCCACCAGCAGAGATCCAGGGAAGTACAATGAGCAGTTCTTC. This translates into CATSRDPGKYNEQFF.

This sequence joins TRBV7-9 and TRBJ2-3; no firm D call. The germline V and J ends were trimmed by 1 base and 2 bases, with 13 bases remaining between them. CDR1 SEHNR and CDR2 FQNEAQ come from the germline V gene (reference sequence). The CDR3 totals 16 residues. Here the CDR3 reads CASSLGRAKVTDTQYF. The CDR3 coding sequence is TGTGCCAGCAGCTTAGGCAGAGCGAAGGTCACAGATACGCAGTATTTT.

This chain joins TRBV7-3 and TRBJ2-3, with D perhaps assigned TRBD1 or TRBD2 (6 bases each). CDR1 is SGHTA, CDR2 FQGTGA, per germline. The ends were cut back, 1 base at V and 8 bases at J, with 16 bases in the middle. This CDR3 spans 15 amino acids. DNA of the CDR3: TGTGCCAGCAGCTTAAAGGGGGGAGCCAGTGCTACGCAGTATTTT. It codes for CASSLKGGASATQYF.

The gene calls are TRBV20-1 and TRBJ2-4, with TRBD2 as a possible D gene (6 bases). V lost 0 bases to trimming and J lost 13 bases, with 25 bases between them. CDR1 is DFQATT, CDR2 SNEGSKA, per germline (reference sequence). This CDR3 comprises 16 residues. This chain's CDR3 is CSARDFTTEPTGEQYF. In DNA form, the CDR3 reads TGCAGTGCTAGAGACTTTACGACGGAGCCTACGGGGGAGCAGTACTTC.

CDR3 region: CASSVPGQGTNEKLFF. The CDR3 region has the DNA TGTGCCAGCAGCGTCCCGGGACAGGGAACTAATGAAAAACTGTTTTTT. The chain combines TRBV9 with TRBJ1-4; 9 nucleotides match TRBD1. The CDR3 is 16 residues long. The V gene's germline CDR1 is SGDLS and CDR2 YYNGEE. Trimming cost V 2 bases and J 1 base; bases outside gene matches: 3.

DNA for the CDR3: TGTGCCAGCAGCGCCGGGACAGGGGGCGCGGAAGCTTTCTTT. Its translation is CASSAGTGGAEAFF. The chain employs TRBV9 and TRBJ1-1; TRBD1 agrees at 12 bases. Germline CDR1 is SGDLS and CDR2 is YYNGEE. The CDR3 runs to 14 residues. With V trimmed by 3 bases and J by 8 bases, 5 bases remained unmatched.

To note about this clonotype: A much larger clone lies a single base off, so this may be a read error. V and J are TRBV20-1 and TRBJ1-2; 10 bases align to TRBD1. CDR3 length: 14 residues. Germline-derived CDR1 and CDR2 are DFQATT and SNEGSKA (reference sequence). The DNA of the CDR3 is TGCAGTACTAGGGGACAGGGGAGTAACTATGGCTACACCTTC. Protein product: CSTRGQGSNYGYTF.

This clonotype was seen just once. J is TRBJ1-2 and V is TRBV25-1, with unresolved D. Between the trimmed V and J ends, which lost 3 bases and 4 bases, there was a span of 18 bases. CDR3 length: 16 residues. Germline CDR1 reads MGHDK; CDR2 reads SYGVNS. The CDR3 loop reads CASSDYGFGYPYGYTF. The DNA for the CDR3 is TGTGCCAGCAGTGATTACGGGTTCGGGTACCCCTATGGCTACACCTTC.

The chain uses TRBV7-2 and TRBJ1-5; D perhaps matches TRBD1 (6 bases). The CDR3 has 16 amino acids. CDR1 and CDR2 from the germline V gene are SGHTA and FQGNSA. V was clipped by 3 bases and J by 5 bases, with 17 bases between them. The CDR3 reads CASSFSGAQGDQPQHF. The CDR3 bases are TGTGCCAGCAGCTTCTCGGGGGCACAGGGTGATCAGCCCCAGCATTTT.

Only a few counts were recorded for this clonotype. The V call is TRBV15, the J call TRBJ2-7, with 13 bases identical to TRBD2. The CDR3 runs 18 residues. Germline V gene lookup returns CDR1 LNHNV and CDR2 YYDKDF (reference sequence). V shed 5 bases and J 3 bases; nucleotides not matched to a gene: 13. The DNA of the CDR3 is TGTGCCACCAGCGGGTGGGGACTAGCGGGATCCCAATTCTACGAGCAGTACTTC. Residues: CATSGWGLAGSQFYEQYF. Full variable domain (rest looked up from reference TRBV15 and TRBJ2-7): DAMVIQNPRYQVTQFGKPVTLSCSQTLNHNVMYWYQQKSSQAPKLLFHYYDKDFNNEADTPDNFQSRRPNTSFCFLDIRSPGLGDTAMYLCATSGWGLAGSQFYEQYFGPGTRLTVT.

The chain links TRBV12-3 or TRBV12-4 to TRBJ2-2; maybe TRBD2 (5 bases). This CDR3 spans 14 amino acids. Trimming took off 5 bases at V and 4 bases at J, with 11 bases between the two ends. This chain's CDR3 is CASSPSEGTGELFF. The CDR3 DNA sequence: TGTGCCAGCAGTCCGTCCGAGGGCACCGGGGAGCTGTTTTTT.

This clonotype was seen a handful of times. V usage is TRBV11-2 and J usage is TRBJ2-7; 9 bases are shared with TRBD2. Germline CDR1 SGHAT, CDR2 FQNNGV. The CDR3 runs 15 residues. V was pared by 5 bases and J by 4 bases, with 9 bases of the junction left unmatched. CDR3 coding DNA: TGTGCCAGCAGCATTCGACTAGCGGAGTTTTACGAGCAGTACTTC. Its translation: CASSIRLAEFYEQYF.

The V call is TRBV21-1, the J call TRBJ2-7; the table's D gene call, TRBD2, was not cross checked with the DNA. TRBV21-1 is flagged as a pseudogene. The CDR3 runs to 16 residues. CDR3 sequence: CASPYEREGQSYEQYF. DNA of the CDR3: TGTGCCAGCCCATACGAGAGGGAGGGGCAGAGCTACGAGCAGTACTTC.

In DNA form, the CDR3 reads TGTGCCAGCAGCTACCGGGACAGGGGCTTTGGGGCTTTCTTT. It is translated as CASSYRDRGFGAFF. The V call is TRBV11-1, the J call TRBJ1-1; 10 bases fit TRBD1. J lost 11 bases, V lost 4 bases, and 10 bases had no gene match. CDR3 length equals 14 residues. CDR1 and CDR2 (germline): SGHAT, FQDESV (reference sequence).

V and J are TRBV2 and TRBJ2-1; 12 bases line up with TRBD2. CDR3 length: 13 amino acids. Germline-derived CDR1 and CDR2 are SNHLY and FYNNEI. The V and J ends lost 6 bases and 10 bases, in that order; junction bases with no gene match: 4. The CDR3 reads CASRRTSGGEQFF. The CDR3, as DNA: TGTGCCAGCAGGCGTACTAGCGGGGGGGAGCAGTTCTTC. Full variable domain (rest looked up from reference TRBV2 and TRBJ2-1): EPEVTQTPSHQVTQMGQEVILRCVPISNHLYFYWYRQILGQKVEFLVSFYNNEISEKSEIFDDQFSVERPDGSNFTLKIRSTKLEDSAMYFCASRRTSGGEQFFGPGTRLTVL.

This clonotype was detected a few times. This chain joins TRBV7-2 and TRBJ2-7; D possibly corresponds to TRBD2 (6 bases). Germline V gene data show CDR1 as SGHTA and CDR2 as FQGNSA. The V end was cut by 6 bases, the J end by 7 bases, with 22 bases between. The CDR3 covers 15 residues. The CDR3, as DNA: TGTGCCAGCAGAGAGGCCGGGACTTATTACAATGAGCAGTACTTC. As protein: CASREAGTYYNEQYF.

The chain links TRBV3-1 to TRBJ2-3; 11 bases align to TRBD2. Trimming took 1 base from V and 6 from J; bases not matched to a gene: 6. Germline V gene data show CDR1 as LGHDT and CDR2 as YNNKEL (reference sequence). This CDR3 spans 16 amino acids. Here the CDR3 reads CASSQGSGGAFDTQYF. The CDR3 coding sequence is TGTGCCAGCAGCCAAGGTAGCGGGGGGGCCTTCGATACGCAGTATTTT.

The DNA for the CDR3 is TGTGCCTGGAGGGGAGGACAGAGATCGAATAACTATGGCTACACCTTC. It translates to CAWRGGQRSNNYGYTF. V gene TRBV30 combines with J gene TRBJ1-2, with a possible D match to TRBD1 (6 bases). The V and J ends lost 3 bases and 1 base respectively, with 18 bases between them. CDR3 length: 16 amino acids. CDR1 and CDR2 from the germline V gene are GTSNPN and SVGIG (reference sequence).

This chain uses TRBV20-1 with TRBJ2-5; the D call may be TRBD1 or TRBD2 (6 bases each). The end of the DNA fits TRBJ2-7 better, so the J call may be wrong. The CDR3 sequence is 16 residues long. The V gene's germline CDR1 is DFQATT and CDR2 SNEGSKA (reference sequence). Here the CDR3 DNA reads TGCAGTGCTAGTCTACCCGGGGGCGTGAGGCCCTCCGAGCAGTACTTC. The encoded protein is CSASLPGGVRPSEQYF.